The T cell receptor beta chain under discussion was sequenced for a study of cytomegalovirus exposure and HLA in healthy donors. Concerning this clone: Its antigen is unidentified.

Notes on the study in general: Another analysis was done later, and it associated around 16,000 TCR beta sequences with HLA alleles at 0.05 false discovery rate.

V lost 4 bases and J lost 3, with 19 bases in between. The CDR3 is made up of 16 amino acids. Germline assignment: CDR1 SGHNT and CDR2 YYREEE (reference sequence). The PCR had 60 Vbeta and 13 Jbeta primers. The table came from immunoSEQ multiplex PCR; TCRdb's copy has only in-frame clones and leaves some out. The table shows about 170,000 clones, with around four fifths occurring only once. V and J are TRBV5-4 and TRBJ1-1, with a tentative D call TRBD1 (5 bases). The clonotype comes from a female donor in good health and CMV-seronegative. Sequences were obtained from PBMCs. CDR3 amino acids: CASSPRRGGVYTEAFF. The DNA of the CDR3 is TGTGCCAGCAGCCCGCGGAGGGGTGGGGTGTACACTGAAGCTTTCTTT.